This T cell receptor beta chain was found in a study of identical twins. Study-level findings and limits: Weaker excess sharing between twins was seen in beta out-of-frame sequences. Conclusions relied on cross-sectional statistical analysis, not following the same donors.

Germline V gene data show CDR1 as SQVTM and CDR2 as ANQGSEA. Trimming removed 6 bases from V and 5 bases from J; junction bases left unmatched: 4. CDR3 length: 12 amino acids. A template switching step contributed a universal primer site, while unique molecular identifiers were present in the cDNA. TCRdb redid the calling of the 5' RACE reads with MiXCR, one entry per CDR3 protein. The repertoire holds approximately 690,000 distinct CDR3 sequences, 5.5% to 6.5% seen once, with roughly 1.8% in the top ten. There are many counts of this clonotype. Its antigen is still unknown. The origin of this receptor is a man between 18 and 29 years old in good health. The chain is built from TRBV29-1 and TRBJ2-1; 7 bases agree with TRBD1. Sequenced sample: naive T cells sorted from blood. This CDR3 reads CSVRQGHNEQFF. For the CDR3, the DNA is TGCAGCGTGAGACAGGGCCACAATGAGCAGTTCTTC.